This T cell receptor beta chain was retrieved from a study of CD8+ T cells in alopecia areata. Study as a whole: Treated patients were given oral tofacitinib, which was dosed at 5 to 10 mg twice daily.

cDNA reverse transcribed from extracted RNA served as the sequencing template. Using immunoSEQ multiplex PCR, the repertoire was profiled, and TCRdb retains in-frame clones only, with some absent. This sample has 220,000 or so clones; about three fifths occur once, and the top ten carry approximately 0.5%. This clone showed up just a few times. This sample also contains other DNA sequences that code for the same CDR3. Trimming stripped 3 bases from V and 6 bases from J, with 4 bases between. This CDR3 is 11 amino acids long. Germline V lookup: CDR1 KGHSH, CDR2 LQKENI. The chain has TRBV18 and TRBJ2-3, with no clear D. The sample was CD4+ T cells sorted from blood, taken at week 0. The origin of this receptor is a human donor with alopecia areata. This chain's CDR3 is CASSPGDTQYF. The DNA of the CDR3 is TGTGCCAGCTCACCGGGGGATACGCAGTATTTT.